Following are 2 T cell receptor beta chains from one sample sequenced in a study of T cell repertoires in cytomegalovirus infection. No cognate antigen is known for these TCRs. TCRdb recomputed calls from the reads with MiXCR, one row per CDR3 protein. Among roughly 500,000 distinct CDR3 sequences listed, around a third were seen once. The starting material was cultured PBMCs, obtained from culture after CMV antigen stimulation. The receptor set was obtained from a human donor in good health (CMV status not recorded). Some clones in this sample may be carry-over from other donors' samples.

The rearrangement links TRBV6-5 to TRBJ1-1; D not resolved. This CDR3 is built from 15 residues. Trimming removed 5 bases at V and 0 bases at J, with 13 bases between. Germline V gene data show CDR1 as MNHEY and CDR2 as SVGAGI. CDR3 bases: TGTGCCAGCAGTCTCAAATGGGAAATGAACACTGAAGCTTTCTTT. It encodes CASSLKWEMNTEAFF.

This clonotype was seen more than once but under ten times. The chain joins TRBV19 to TRBJ2-6; D unclear. V gave up 5 bases and J gave up 4 bases, with 18 bases separating them. The CDR3 is 17 amino acids. CDR1 LNHDA and CDR2 SQIVND come from the germline V gene (reference sequence). CDR3 sequence: CASSRKPRETGANVLTF. The CDR3 DNA reads as TGTGCCAGTAGTCGGAAACCCAGAGAGACCGGGGCCAACGTCCTGACTTTC.